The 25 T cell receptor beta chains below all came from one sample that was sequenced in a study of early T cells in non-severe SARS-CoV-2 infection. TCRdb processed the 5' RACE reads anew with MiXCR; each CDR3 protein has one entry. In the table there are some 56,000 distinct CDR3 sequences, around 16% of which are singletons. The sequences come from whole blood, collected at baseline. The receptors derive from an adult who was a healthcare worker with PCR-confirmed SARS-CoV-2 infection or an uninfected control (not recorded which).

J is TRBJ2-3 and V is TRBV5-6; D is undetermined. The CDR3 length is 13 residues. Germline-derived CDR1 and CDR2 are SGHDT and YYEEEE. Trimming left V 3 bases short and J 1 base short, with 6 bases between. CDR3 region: CASSSQGTDTQYF. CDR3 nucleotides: TGTGCCAGCAGCTCCCAGGGCACAGATACGCAGTATTTT.

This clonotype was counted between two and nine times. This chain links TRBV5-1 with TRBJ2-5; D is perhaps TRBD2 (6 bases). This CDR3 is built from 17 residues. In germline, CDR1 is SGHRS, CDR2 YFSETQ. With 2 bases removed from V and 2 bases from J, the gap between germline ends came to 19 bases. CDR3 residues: CASSFVPSATQQETQYF. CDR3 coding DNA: TGCGCCAGCAGCTTTGTGCCTAGCGCAACTCAACAAGAGACCCAGTACTTC.

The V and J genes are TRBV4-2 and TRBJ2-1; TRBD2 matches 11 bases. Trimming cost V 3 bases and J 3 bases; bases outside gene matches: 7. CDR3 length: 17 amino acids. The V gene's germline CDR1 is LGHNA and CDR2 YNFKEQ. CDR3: CASSQGTSGSLYNEQFF. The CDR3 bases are TGTGCCAGCAGCCAGGGCACTAGCGGGAGCCTCTACAATGAGCAGTTCTTC.

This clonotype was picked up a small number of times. The CDR3 loop is CASSLTGASSYNEQFF. The DNA of the CDR3 is TGTGCCAGCAGCTTAACCGGGGCGAGCTCCTACAATGAGCAGTTCTTC. The chain has TRBV13 and TRBJ2-1, with D perhaps TRBD1 or TRBD2 (5 bases each). Germline CDR1 and CDR2: PRHDT and FYEKMQ (reference sequence). V gave up 2 bases and J gave up 0 bases, with 11 bases separating them. This CDR3 spans 16 amino acids.

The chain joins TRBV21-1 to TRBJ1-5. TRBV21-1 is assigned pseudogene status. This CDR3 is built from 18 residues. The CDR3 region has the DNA TGTGCCAGCAGCAAAGCTGGCAGGTATCGGGTCAACAATCAGCCCCAGCATTTT. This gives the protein CASSKAGRYRVNNQPQHF.

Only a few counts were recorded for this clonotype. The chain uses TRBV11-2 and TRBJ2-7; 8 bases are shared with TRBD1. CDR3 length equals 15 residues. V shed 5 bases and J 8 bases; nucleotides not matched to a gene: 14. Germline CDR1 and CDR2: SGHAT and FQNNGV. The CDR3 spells CASSQADRGLYKQYF. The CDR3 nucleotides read TGTGCCAGCAGCCAAGCAGACAGGGGCCTGTACAAGCAGTACTTC. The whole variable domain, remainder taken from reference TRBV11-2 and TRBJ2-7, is EAGVAQSPRYKIIEKRQSVAFWCNPISGHATLYWYQQILGQGPKLLIQFQNNGVVDDSQLPKDRFSAERLKGVDSTLKIQPAKLEDSAVYLCASSQADRGLYKQYFGPGTRLTVT.

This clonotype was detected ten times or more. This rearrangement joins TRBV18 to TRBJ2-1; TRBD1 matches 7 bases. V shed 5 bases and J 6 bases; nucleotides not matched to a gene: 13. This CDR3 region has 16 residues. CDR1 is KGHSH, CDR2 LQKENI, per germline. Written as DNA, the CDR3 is TGTGCCAGCTCAGACAGGGTCGGGTCTTTGGTCAATGAGCAGTTCTTC. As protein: CASSDRVGSLVNEQFF.

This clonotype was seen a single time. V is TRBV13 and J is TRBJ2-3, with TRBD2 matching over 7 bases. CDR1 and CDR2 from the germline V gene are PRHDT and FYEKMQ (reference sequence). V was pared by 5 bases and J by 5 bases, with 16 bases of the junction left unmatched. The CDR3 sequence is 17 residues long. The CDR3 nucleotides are TGTGCCAGCAGCGCAGGTCGAAGCAGGGAGGGCCGAGATACGCAGTATTTT. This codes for CASSAGRSREGRDTQYF. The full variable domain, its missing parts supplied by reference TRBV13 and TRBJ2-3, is AAGVIQSPRHLIKEKRETATLKCYPIPRHDTVYWYQQGPGQDPQFLISFYEKMQSDKGSIPDRFSAQQFSDYHSELNMSSLELGDSALYFCASSAGRSREGRDTQYFGPGTRLTVL.

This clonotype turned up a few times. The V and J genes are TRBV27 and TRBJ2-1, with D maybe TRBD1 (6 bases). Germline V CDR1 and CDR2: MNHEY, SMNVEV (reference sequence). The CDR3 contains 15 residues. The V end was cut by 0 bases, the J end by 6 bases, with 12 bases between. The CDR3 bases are TGTGCCAGCAGTTTATCGGCAGGGGTCCGCAATGAGCAGTTCTTC. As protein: CASSLSAGVRNEQFF.

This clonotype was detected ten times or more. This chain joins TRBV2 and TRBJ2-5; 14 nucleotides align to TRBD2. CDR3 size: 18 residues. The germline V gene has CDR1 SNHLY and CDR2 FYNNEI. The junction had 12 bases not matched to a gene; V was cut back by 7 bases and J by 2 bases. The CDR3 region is CASTQGLAGVAPQETQYF. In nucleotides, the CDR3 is TGTGCCAGCACCCAGGGACTAGCGGGAGTCGCCCCACAAGAGACCCAGTACTTC.

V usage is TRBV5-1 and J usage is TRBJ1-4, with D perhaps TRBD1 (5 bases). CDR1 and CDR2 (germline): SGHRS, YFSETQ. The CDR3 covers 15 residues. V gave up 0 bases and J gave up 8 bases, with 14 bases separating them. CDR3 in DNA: TGCGCCAGCAGCTTGGAGGGGCCCGTTTCCGAAAAACTGTTTTTT. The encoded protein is CASSLEGPVSEKLFF.

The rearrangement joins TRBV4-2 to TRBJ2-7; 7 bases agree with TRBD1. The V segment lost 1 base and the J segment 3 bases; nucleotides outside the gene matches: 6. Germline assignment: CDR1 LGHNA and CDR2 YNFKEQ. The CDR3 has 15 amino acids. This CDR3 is CASSQALGQHYEQYF. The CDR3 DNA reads TGTGCCAGCAGCCAAGCCTTGGGACAGCACTACGAGCAGTACTTC.

The CDR3 coding sequence is TGTGCCAGCAGTCTGCGGACTAGCGGGGGGGTTAACACCGGGGAGCTGTTTTTT. It translates to CASSLRTSGGVNTGELFF. The rearrangement joins TRBV12-3 or TRBV12-4 to TRBJ2-2; 15 nucleotides agree with TRBD2. Trimming cost V 5 bases and J 2 bases; bases outside gene matches: 6. This CDR3 has 18 residues.

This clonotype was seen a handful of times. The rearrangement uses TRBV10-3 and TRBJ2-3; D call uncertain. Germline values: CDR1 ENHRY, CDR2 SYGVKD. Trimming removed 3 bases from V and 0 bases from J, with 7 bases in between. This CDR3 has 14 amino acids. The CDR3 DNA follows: TGTGCCATCAGTGATGCAGCGAGCACAGATACGCAGTATTTT. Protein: CAISDAASTDTQYF.

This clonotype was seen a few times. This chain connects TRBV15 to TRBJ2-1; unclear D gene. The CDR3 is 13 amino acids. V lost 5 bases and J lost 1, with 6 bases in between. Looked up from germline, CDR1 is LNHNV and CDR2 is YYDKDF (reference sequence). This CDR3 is CATSSGSYNEQFF. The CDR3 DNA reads TGTGCCACCAGCTCCGGGTCCTACAATGAGCAGTTCTTC.

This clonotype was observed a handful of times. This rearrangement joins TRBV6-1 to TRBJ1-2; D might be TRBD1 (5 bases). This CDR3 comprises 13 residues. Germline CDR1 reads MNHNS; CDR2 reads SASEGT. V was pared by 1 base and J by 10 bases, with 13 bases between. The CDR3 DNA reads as TGTGCCAGCAGTGAAGGGGTGCAGGGTGACTACACCTTC. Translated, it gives CASSEGVQGDYTF.

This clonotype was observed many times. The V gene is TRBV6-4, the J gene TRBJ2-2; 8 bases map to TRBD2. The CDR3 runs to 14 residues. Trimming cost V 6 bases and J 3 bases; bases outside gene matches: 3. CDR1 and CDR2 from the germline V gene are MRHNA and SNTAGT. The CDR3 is CASRTSDHTGELFF. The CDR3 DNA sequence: TGTGCCAGCAGGACTAGCGACCACACCGGGGAGCTGTTTTTT.

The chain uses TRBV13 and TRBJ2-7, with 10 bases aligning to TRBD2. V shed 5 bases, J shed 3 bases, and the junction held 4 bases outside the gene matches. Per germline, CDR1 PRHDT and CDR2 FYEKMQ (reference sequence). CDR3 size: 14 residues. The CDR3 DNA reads TGTGCCAGCAGCGCAAGCGGGAGGGTCTACGAGCAGTACTTC. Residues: CASSASGRVYEQYF.

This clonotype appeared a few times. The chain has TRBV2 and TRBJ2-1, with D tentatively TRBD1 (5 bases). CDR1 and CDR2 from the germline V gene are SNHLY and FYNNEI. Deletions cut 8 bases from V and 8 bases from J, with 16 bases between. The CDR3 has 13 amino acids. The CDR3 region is CASLSAGSHEQFF. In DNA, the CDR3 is TGTGCCAGCTTAAGTGCAGGGTCCCATGAGCAGTTCTTC.

CDR3 residues: CASSATVTDTQYF. CDR3 in DNA: TGTGCCAGCAGCGCCACAGTTACAGATACGCAGTATTTT. The chain joins TRBV9 to TRBJ2-3; D unresolved. This CDR3 spans 13 amino acids. V was trimmed by 3 bases and J by 3 bases, leaving 8 bases between them. The germline V gene encodes CDR1 SGDLS and CDR2 YYNGEE.

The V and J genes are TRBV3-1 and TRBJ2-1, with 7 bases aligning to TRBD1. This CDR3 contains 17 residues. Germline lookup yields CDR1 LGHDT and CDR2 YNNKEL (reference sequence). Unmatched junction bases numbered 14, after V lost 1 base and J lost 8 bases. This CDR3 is CASSQVAPGGFVDEQFF. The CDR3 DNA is TGTGCCAGCAGCCAAGTCGCTCCAGGGGGATTTGTCGATGAGCAGTTCTTC.

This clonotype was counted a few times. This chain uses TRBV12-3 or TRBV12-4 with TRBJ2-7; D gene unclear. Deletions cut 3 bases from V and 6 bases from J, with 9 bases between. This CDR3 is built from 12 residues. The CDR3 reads CASSFSFSEQYF. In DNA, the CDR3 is TGTGCCAGCAGTTTTAGTTTCTCCGAGCAGTACTTC.

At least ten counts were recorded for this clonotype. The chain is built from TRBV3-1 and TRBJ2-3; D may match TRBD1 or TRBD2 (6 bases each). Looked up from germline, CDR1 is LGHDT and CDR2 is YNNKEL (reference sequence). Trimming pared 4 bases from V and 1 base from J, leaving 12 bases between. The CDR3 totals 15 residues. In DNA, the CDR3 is TGTGCCAGCAGCCGGGGGGCGGACGGCACAGATACGCAGTATTTT. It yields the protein CASSRGADGTDTQYF.

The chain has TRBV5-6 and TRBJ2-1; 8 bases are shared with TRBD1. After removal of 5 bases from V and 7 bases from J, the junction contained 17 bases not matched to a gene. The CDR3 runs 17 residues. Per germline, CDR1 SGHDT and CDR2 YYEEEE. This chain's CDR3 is CASSYRWAQGVRNEQFF. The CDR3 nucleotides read TGTGCCAGCAGTTACCGTTGGGCACAGGGGGTCAGGAATGAGCAGTTCTTC.

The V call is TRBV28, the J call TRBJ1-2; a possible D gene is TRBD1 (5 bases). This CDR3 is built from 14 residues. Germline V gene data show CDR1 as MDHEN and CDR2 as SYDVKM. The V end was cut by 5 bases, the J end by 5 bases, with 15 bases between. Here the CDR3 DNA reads TGTGCCAGCAGTGGAGAAGGGGAAGTTTATGGCTACACCTTC. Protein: CASSGEGEVYGYTF.